This T cell receptor (beta chain) was documented in a study of shared clonotypes between healthy human individuals. As for the study in general: Ranging from 18 to 49 in age, donors were a couple of women and a few men. Findings and limits, study-wide: Several donors had about 5% of their naive CD4 clonotypes in common.

V lost 0 bases and J 4 bases, leaving 9 bases between the germline ends. Germline CDR1 reads GTSNPN; CDR2 reads SVGIG (reference sequence). This CDR3 spans 13 amino acids. This clone was observed once. The target antigen is unknown. Sequencing was at deep level. Evenly divided among several immunoSEQ plates was the genomic DNA of each subset. Assay used: immunoSEQ multiplex PCR; TCRdb lists only in-frame clones, some missing. The table has 2 million to 3 million clones, approximately 93% seen once. The J gene is TRBJ1-2, the V gene TRBV30; D ambiguous. This receptor was identified in a man aged 18-30 years in good health. Some clones in this sample may be carry-over from other donors' samples. Sample: naive CD4+ T cells from PBMCs. This sample's subset: CD45RA+ positively selected. CDR3 in amino acids: CAWSVLTSYGYTF. The CDR3 DNA reads TGTGCCTGGAGTGTCTTGACCTCCTATGGCTACACCTTC.